The rows below give T cell receptor beta chains drawn from one sample of a study of blood T cell repertoires in COVID-19. Profiled with immunoSEQ multiplex PCR; TCRdb holds only in-frame clones, not every one. The sample holds over 150,000 clones, approximately 86% seen once. The material sequenced was peripheral blood. These receptors were collected from a man in his forties or fifties with active or convalescent COVID-19. Both conserved end residues are part of each CDR3.

CDR3: CASSYGEMNTEAFF
J: TRBJ1-1
V: TRBV6-6

CDR3: CASSAFSGATGELFF
J: TRBJ2-2
V: TRBV28

CDR3: CASGTGGRGETQYF
J: TRBJ2-5
V: TRBV28

CDR3: CASSPGLASEADTQYF
J: TRBJ2-3
V: TRBV5-1

CDR3: CASSLGPQVWEQYF
J: TRBJ2-7
V: TRBV7-2

CDR3: CASSQLSGGADNEQFF
J: TRBJ2-1
V: TRBV3-1/TRBV3-2

CDR3: CSVFERTYEQYF
J: TRBJ2-7
V: TRBV29-1

CDR3: CASSLEGLEFEQYF
J: TRBJ2-7
V: TRBV5-6

CDR3: CASRQQGDTEAFF
J: TRBJ1-1
V: TRBV28

CDR3: CATRTGEADTQYF
J: TRBJ2-3
V: TRBV10-3

CDR3: CASSPDRGQETQYF
J: TRBJ2-5
V: TRBV18

CDR3: CASSETTGVSYEQYF
J: TRBJ2-7
V: TRBV5-1

CDR3: CAISTGLGTIYF
J: TRBJ1-3
V: TRBV10-3

CDR3: CASSGFWGDSTEAFF
J: TRBJ1-1
V: TRBV25-1

CDR3: CATSTGLNTEAFF
J: TRBJ1-1
V: TRBV10-1

CDR3: CASSPGMRAFF
J: TRBJ1-1
V: TRBV7-9

CDR3: CASSPGKTALTRGELFF
J: TRBJ2-2
V: TRBV11-2

CDR3: CASTEGTISPLHF
J: TRBJ1-6
V: TRBV2

CDR3: CASSYGGFTNQPQHF
J: TRBJ1-5
V: TRBV6-5

CDR3: CASTLSGNTIYF
J: TRBJ1-3
V: TRBV12-3/TRBV12-4

CDR3: CASSLAGASPLHF
J: TRBJ1-6
V: TRBV7-9

CDR3: CASSSTGNGQPQHF
J: TRBJ1-5
V: TRBV5-6

CDR3: CASSRQDYTGELFF
J: TRBJ2-2
V: TRBV19

CDR3: CASSQIRTSGGAGGELFF
J: TRBJ2-2
V: TRBV2

CDR3: CATQGAGGAEAFF
J: TRBJ1-1
V: TRBV6-6

CDR3: CASSSQGASGNTIYF
J: TRBJ1-3
V: TRBV2

CDR3: CASSKKIAGGLDFSTDTQYF
J: TRBJ2-3
V: TRBV21-1

CDR3: CASSSKGLDQETQYF
J: TRBJ2-5
V: TRBV7-9

CDR3: CASKEDEQYF
J: TRBJ2-7
V: TRBV28

CDR3: CASNQGRAYNEQFF
J: TRBJ2-1
V: TRBV4-3

CDR3: CASSQGTGHFNEQFF
J: TRBJ2-1
V: TRBV3-1/TRBV3-2

CDR3: CASSFGEGETQYF
J: TRBJ2-5
V: TRBV11-2

CDR3: CASSQGTGGFEAFF
J: TRBJ1-1
V: TRBV14

CDR3: CASSQDGSGQGAYEQYF
J: TRBJ2-7
V: TRBV4-3

CDR3: CASNRWGGEQYF
J: TRBJ2-7
V: TRBV12-3/TRBV12-4

CDR3: CASSDDSIYQPQHF
J: TRBJ1-5
V: TRBV6-1

CDR3: CASSLGNRDSYEQYF
J: TRBJ2-7
V: TRBV5-4

CDR3: CASSQGTSGGMGQYF
J: TRBJ2-3
V: TRBV3-1/TRBV3-2

CDR3: CASSGGGTGGSPLHF
J: TRBJ1-6
V: TRBV2

CDR3: CASSGGTSSYNSPLHF
J: TRBJ1-6
V: TRBV3-1/TRBV3-2

CDR3: CASSLGALGASEAFF
J: TRBJ1-1
V: TRBV11-2

CDR3: CASSLGAGIGSPLHF
J: TRBJ1-6
V: TRBV11-2

CDR3: CASSFLPGEQTDTQYF
J: TRBJ2-3
V: TRBV7-2

CDR3: CASSEEQETQYF
J: TRBJ2-5
V: TRBV5-1

CDR3: CASTEDRGSQETQYF
J: TRBJ2-5
V: TRBV7-2

CDR3: CASSFPGGRELFF
J: TRBJ2-2
V: TRBV28

CDR3: CASSLGIGSLQETQYF
J: TRBJ2-5
V: TRBV5-4